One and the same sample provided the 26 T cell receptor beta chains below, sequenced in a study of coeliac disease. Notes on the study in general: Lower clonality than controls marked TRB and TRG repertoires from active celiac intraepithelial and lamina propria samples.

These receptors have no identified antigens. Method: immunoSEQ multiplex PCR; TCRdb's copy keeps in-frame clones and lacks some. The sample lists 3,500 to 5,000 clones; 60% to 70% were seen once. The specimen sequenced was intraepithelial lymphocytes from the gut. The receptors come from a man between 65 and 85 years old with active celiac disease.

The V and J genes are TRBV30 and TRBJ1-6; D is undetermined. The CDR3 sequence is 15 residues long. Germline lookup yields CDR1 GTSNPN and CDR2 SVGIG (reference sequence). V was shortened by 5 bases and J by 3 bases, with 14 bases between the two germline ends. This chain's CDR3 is CAWEPVTGYNSPLHF. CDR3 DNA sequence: TGTGCCTGGGAACCCGTAACGGGCTATAATTCACCCCTCCACTTT.

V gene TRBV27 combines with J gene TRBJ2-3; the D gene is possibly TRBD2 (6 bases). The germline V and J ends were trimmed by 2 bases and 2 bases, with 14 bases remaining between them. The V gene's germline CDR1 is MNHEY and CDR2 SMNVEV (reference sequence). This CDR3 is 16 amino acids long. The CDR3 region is CASSLNLALNTDTQYF. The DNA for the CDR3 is TGTGCCAGCAGTTTAAACCTAGCGCTAAACACAGATACGCAGTATTTT.

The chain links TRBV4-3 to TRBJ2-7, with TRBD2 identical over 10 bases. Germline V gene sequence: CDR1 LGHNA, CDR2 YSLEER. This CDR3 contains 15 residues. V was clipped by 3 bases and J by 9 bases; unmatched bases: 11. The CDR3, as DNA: TGCGCCAGCAGCCACAGCGGGGGGGCTAGCCACGGGCAGTACTTC. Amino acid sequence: CASSHSGGASHGQYF.

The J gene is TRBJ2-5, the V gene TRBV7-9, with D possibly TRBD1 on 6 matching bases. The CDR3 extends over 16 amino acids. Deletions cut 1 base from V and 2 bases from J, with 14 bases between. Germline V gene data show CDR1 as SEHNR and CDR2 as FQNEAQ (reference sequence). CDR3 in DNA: TGTGCCAGCAGCTTAGTAGGGTCGAGGGGGCAAGAGACCCAGTACTTC. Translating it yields CASSLVGSRGQETQYF. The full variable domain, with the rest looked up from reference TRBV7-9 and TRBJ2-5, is DTGVSQNPRHKITKRGQNVTFRCDPISEHNRLYWYRQTLGQGPEFLTYFQNEAQLEKSRLLSDRFSAERPKGSFSTLEIQRTEQGDSAMYLCASSLVGSRGQETQYFGPGTRLLVL.

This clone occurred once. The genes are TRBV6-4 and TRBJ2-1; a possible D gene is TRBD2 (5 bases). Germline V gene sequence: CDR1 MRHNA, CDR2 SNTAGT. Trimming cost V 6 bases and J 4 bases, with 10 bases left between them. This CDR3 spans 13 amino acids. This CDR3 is CASRASWYNEQFF. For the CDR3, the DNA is TGTGCCAGCAGGGCTAGCTGGTACAATGAGCAGTTCTTC.

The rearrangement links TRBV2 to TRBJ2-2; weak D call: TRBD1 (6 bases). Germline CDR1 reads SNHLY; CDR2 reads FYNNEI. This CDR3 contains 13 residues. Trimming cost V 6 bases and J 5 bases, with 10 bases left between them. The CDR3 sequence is CASREQGTGELFF. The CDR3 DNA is TGTGCCAGCAGAGAACAGGGAACCGGGGAGCTGTTTTTT.

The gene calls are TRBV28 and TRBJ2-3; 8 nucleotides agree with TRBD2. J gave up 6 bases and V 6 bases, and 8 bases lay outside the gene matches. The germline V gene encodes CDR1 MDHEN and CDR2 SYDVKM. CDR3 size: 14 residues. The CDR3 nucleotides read TGTGCCAGCAGATTAGCGGGACTCGTGGATACGCAGTATTTT. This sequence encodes CASRLAGLVDTQYF.

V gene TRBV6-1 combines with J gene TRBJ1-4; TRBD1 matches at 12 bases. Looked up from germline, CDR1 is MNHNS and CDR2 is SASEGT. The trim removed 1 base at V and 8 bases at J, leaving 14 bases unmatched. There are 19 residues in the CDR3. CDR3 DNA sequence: TGTGCCAGCAGTGAAGAGAAACCGGGACAGGGGGCGGAAAGGGAAAAACTGTTTTTT. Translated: CASSEEKPGQGAEREKLFF.

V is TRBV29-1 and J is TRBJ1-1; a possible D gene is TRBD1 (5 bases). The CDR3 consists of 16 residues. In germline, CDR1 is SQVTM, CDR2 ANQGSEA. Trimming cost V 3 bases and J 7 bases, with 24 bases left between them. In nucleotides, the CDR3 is TGCAGCGTTGAGGTCCCGGGACCTCACGCGGGGTGTGAAGCTTTCTTT. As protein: CSVEVPGPHAGCEAFF. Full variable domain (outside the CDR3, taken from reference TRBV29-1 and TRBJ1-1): SAVISQKPSRDICQRGTSLTIQCQVDSQVTMMFWYRQQPGQSLTLIATANQGSEATYESGFVIDKFPISRPNLTFSTLTVSNMSPEDSSIYLCSVEVPGPHAGCEAFFGQGTRLTVV.

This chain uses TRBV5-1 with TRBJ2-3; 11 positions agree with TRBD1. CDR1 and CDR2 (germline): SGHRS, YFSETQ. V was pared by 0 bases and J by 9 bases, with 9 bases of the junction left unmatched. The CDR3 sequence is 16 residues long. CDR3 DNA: TGCGCCAGCAGCTTGGCCCAAGGACAGGGGGCTGTAACGCAGTATTTT. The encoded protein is CASSLAQGQGAVTQYF.

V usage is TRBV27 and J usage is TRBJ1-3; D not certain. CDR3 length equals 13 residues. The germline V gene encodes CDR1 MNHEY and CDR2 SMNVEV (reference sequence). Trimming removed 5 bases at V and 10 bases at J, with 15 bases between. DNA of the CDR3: TGTGCCAGCAGTCCCGCCAACCAGGATACCATATATTTT. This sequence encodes CASSPANQDTIYF.

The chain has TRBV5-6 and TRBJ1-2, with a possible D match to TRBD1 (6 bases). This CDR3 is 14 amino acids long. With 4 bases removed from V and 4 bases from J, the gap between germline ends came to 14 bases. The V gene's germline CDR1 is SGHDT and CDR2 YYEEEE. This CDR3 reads CASSTIQGGYGYTF. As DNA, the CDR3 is TGTGCCAGCAGCACCATACAGGGCGGCTATGGCTACACCTTC.

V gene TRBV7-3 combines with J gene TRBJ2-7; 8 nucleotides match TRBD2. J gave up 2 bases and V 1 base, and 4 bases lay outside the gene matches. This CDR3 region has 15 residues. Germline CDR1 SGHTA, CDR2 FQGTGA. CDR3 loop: CASSLSGGQPYEQYF. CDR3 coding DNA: TGTGCCAGCAGCTTAAGCGGGGGGCAGCCCTACGAGCAGTACTTC. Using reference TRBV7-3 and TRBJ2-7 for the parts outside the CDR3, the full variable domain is GAGVSQTPSNKVTEKGKYVELRCDPISGHTALYWYRQSLGQGPEFLIYFQGTGAADDSGLPNDRFFAVRPEGSVSTLKIQRTERGDSAVYLCASSLSGGQPYEQYFGPGTRLTVT.

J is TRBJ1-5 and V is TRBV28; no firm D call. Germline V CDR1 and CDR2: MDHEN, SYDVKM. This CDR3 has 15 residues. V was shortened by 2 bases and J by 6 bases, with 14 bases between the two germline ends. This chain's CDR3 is CASSLGSLSGQPQHF. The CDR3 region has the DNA TGTGCCAGCAGTTTAGGTTCCTTATCGGGTCAGCCCCAGCATTTT.

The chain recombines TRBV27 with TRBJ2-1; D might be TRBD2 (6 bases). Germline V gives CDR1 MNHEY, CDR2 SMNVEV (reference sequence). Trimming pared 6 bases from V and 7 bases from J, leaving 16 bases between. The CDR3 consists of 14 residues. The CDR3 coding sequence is TGTGCCAGCAGAGAAAGGCGGGGTGGGAATGAGCAGTTCTTC. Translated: CASRERRGGNEQFF.

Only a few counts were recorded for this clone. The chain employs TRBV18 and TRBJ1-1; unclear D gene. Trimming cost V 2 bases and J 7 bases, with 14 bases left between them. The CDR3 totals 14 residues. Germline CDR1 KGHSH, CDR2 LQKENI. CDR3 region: CASSPGRRPIEAFF. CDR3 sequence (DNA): TGTGCCAGCTCACCAGGTCGCAGGCCTATTGAAGCTTTCTTT.

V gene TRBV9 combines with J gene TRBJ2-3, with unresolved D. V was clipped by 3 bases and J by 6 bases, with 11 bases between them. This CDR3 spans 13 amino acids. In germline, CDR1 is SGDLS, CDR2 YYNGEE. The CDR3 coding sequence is TGTGCCAGCAGCGCAGGTAGATTCGATACGCAGTATTTT. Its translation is CASSAGRFDTQYF.

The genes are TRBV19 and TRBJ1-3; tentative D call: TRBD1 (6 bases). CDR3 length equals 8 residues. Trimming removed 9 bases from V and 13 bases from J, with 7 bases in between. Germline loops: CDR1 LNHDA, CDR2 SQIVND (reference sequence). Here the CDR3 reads CARGAIYF. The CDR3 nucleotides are TGTGCCAGGGGGGCGATATATTTT.

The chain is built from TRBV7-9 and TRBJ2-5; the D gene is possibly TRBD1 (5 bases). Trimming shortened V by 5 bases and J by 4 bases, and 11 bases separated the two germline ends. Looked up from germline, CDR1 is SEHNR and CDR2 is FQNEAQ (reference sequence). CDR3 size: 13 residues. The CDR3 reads CASSLGQGETQYF. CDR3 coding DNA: TGTGCCAGCAGCCTAGGGCAGGGAGAGACCCAGTACTTC.

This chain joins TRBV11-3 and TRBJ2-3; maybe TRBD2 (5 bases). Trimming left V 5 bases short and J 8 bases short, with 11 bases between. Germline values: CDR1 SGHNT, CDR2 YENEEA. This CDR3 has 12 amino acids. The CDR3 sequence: CASSPDGGTQYF. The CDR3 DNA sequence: TGTGCCAGCAGCCCGGACGGAGGTACGCAGTATTTT.

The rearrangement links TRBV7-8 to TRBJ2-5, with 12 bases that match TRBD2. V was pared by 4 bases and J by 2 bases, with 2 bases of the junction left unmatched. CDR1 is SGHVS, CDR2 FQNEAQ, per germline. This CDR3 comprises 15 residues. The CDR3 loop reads CASSSSGGVQETQYF. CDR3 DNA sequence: TGTGCCAGCAGCTCTAGCGGGGGGGTTCAAGAGACCCAGTACTTC.

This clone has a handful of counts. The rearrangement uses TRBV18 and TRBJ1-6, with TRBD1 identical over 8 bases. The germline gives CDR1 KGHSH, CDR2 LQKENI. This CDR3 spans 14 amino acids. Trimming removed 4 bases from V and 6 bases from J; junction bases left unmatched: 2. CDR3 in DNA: TGTGCCAGCTCACGGGACAGGTTTAATTCACCCCTCCACTTT. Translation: CASSRDRFNSPLHF.

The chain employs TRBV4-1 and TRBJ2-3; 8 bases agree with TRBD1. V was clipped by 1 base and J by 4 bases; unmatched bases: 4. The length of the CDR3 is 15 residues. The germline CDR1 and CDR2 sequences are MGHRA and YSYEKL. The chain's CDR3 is CASSQGQGRSDTQYF. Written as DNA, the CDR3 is TGCGCCAGCAGCCAAGGACAGGGGCGCTCAGATACGCAGTATTTT.

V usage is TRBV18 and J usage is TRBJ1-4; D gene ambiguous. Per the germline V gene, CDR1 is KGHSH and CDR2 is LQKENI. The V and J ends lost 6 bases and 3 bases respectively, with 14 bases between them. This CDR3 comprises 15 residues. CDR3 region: CASSIDGSPNEKLFF. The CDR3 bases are TGTGCCAGCTCTATTGACGGGAGCCCTAATGAAAAACTGTTTTTT.

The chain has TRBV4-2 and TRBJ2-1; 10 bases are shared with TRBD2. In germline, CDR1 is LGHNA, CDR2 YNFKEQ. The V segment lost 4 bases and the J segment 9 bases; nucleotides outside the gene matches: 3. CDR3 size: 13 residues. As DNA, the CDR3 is TGTGCCAGCAGCCCAGCGGGGGGGAGTGAGCAGTTCTTC. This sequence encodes CASSPAGGSEQFF.

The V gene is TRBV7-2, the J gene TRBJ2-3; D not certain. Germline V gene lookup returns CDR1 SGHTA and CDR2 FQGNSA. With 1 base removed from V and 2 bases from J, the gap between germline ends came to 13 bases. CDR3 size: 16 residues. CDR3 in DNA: TGTGCCAGCAGCTTAGTGGTATTCAGATACACAGATACGCAGTATTTT. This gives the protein CASSLVVFRYTDTQYF.